This T cell receptor (beta chain) was obtained from a study of monozygotic twins with inflammatory bowel disease. The CDR3 length is 17 residues. Looked up from germline, CDR1 is SGHTA and CDR2 is FQGNSA. TCRdb re-analyzed the 5' RACE reads; it lists each CDR3 protein once, without DNA. Recorded for this sample: 310,000 or so distinct CDR3 sequences. Sequencing used blood. This receptor was identified in a human donor with ulcerative colitis or Crohn's disease, or a healthy co-twin of an affected twin (not recorded which). The chain combines TRBV7-2 with TRBJ2-1. This CDR3 reads CASSRKYSGTTYNEQFF.